This T cell receptor beta chain was profiled in a study of blood T cell repertoires in COVID-19. In the authors' workflow: Using reference gene primer amplification, nucleated cell counts were estimated. Produced via immunoSEQ multiplex PCR; TCRdb's table is partial and in-frame only. The DNA was the basis for D and trimming; V, J and clone size are from that table. This sample has fewer than 250,000 clones, with around nine tenths found just once. The CDR3 spans 17 residues. Trimming cost V 3 bases and J 4 bases; bases outside gene matches: 10. From germline, CDR1 is SGHDT and CDR2 YYEEEE. This rearrangement joins TRBV5-6 to TRBJ2-1; 10 bases match TRBD2. The TCR was taken from a man aged 30 to 45 in a cohort exposed to, infected with or recovered from COVID-19 (not recorded which). Sequences were obtained from PBMCs or T cells enriched from blood (not recorded which). The CDR3 reads CASSSSPGTSVYNEQFF. Written as DNA, the CDR3 is TGTGCCAGCAGCTCCTCCCCCGGGACTAGCGTTTACAATGAGCAGTTCTTC.